Each of the 20 T cell receptor beta chains below was sequenced from the same sample in a study of CXCR3-negative and CXCR3-positive naive CD8 T cells. 5' RACE that incorporated UMI labels was used to prepare the TRB cDNA libraries. TCRdb re-called the 5' RACE reads and shows each CDR3 protein once, DNA omitted. The ten most abundant clones cover approximately 0.5% of a sample with 100,000 to 150,000 distinct CDR3 sequences. Sequenced: naive CXCR3- CD8+ T cells from blood. The subset denotes: CD45RO-CCR7+CD27+CD95- naive CD8+ T cells lacking CXCR3 (TNR3-). These receptor sequences come from a human donor in good health. Some clones in this sample may be carry-over from other donors' samples.

J is TRBJ2-1 and V is TRBV14. Germline CDR1 and CDR2: SGHDN and FVKESK. This CDR3 is built from 12 residues. This chain's CDR3 is CASGPHPTEQFF.

The V call is TRBV12-3 or TRBV12-4, the J call TRBJ2-3. The CDR3 has 13 residues. The CDR3: CASSLSSTDTQYF.

The genes are TRBV27 and TRBJ2-7; TCRdb calls TRBD1, which cannot be checked without DNA. Germline V gene lookup returns CDR1 MNHEY and CDR2 SMNVEV (reference sequence). This CDR3 region has 15 residues. The CDR3 loop is CASTTRDRLEREQYF.

The chain combines TRBV5-5 with TRBJ2-3; TCRdb indicates TRBD2, and absent DNA this call remains unverified. Germline lookup yields CDR1 SGHKS and CDR2 YYEKEE (reference sequence). The CDR3 is made up of 18 amino acids. CDR3 loop: CASSLVQPSISSTDTQYF.

This chain links TRBV20-1 with TRBJ2-7; there is no DNA to check the TCRdb D call of TRBD2. Germline CDR1 and CDR2: DFQATT and SNEGSKA (reference sequence). CDR3 length: 14 residues. This CDR3 is CSARISGGVYEQYF.

The J gene is TRBJ1-1, the V gene TRBV9; without DNA, the TCRdb call of TRBD1 cannot be checked. The CDR3 sequence is 14 residues long. Germline values: CDR1 SGDLS, CDR2 YYNGEE. The CDR3: CASSVDGQGLEAFF.

The chain links TRBV6-5 to TRBJ1-5; TCRdb outputs TRBD1, but without DNA this stays unchecked. The length of the CDR3 is 12 residues. The germline V gene has CDR1 MNHEY and CDR2 SVGAGI. CDR3 sequence reads: CASWTGSQPQHF.

The rearrangement uses TRBV20-1 and TRBJ2-5; the D call of TRBD2 rests on TCRdb alone, since no DNA is present to check it. The CDR3 covers 16 residues. Per germline, CDR1 DFQATT and CDR2 SNEGSKA (reference sequence). CDR3: CSARGPLAGGPETQYF.

This chain links TRBV7-2 with TRBJ2-3; checking the TCRdb D call of TRBD1 is not possible without DNA. This CDR3 region has 13 residues. CDR1 and CDR2 from the germline V gene are SGHTA and FQGNSA. The CDR3 is CASSLGAVDTQYF.

The genes are TRBV12-3 or TRBV12-4 and TRBJ1-2; lacking DNA, the TRBD1 call made by TCRdb goes unchecked. The CDR3 covers 14 residues. CDR3 sequence: CASSFVGGQGGYTF.

The V and J genes are TRBV28 and TRBJ2-5; the TRBD2 assignment by TCRdb is unverifiable without DNA. Germline loops: CDR1 MDHEN, CDR2 SYDVKM. This CDR3 contains 14 residues. CDR3 residues: CASSIRDGGETQYF.

CDR3: CASSLSGRYNEQFF. The chain combines TRBV7-6 with TRBJ2-1. CDR3 length: 14 residues. CDR1 and CDR2 from the germline V gene are SGHVS and FNYEAQ.

The rearrangement uses TRBV28 and TRBJ2-7; as DNA is missing, the TRBD1 call by TCRdb cannot be tested. The CDR3 length is 15 residues. Germline V gives CDR1 MDHEN, CDR2 SYDVKM. This CDR3 reads CASSSTGTGDYEQYF.

The chain has TRBV28 and TRBJ2-1; checking the TCRdb D call of TRBD1 is not possible without DNA. Per germline, CDR1 MDHEN and CDR2 SYDVKM. The CDR3 sequence is 15 residues long. The chain's CDR3 is CASSFPGQDYNEQFF.

The chain uses TRBV12-3 or TRBV12-4 and TRBJ1-2. CDR3 length: 14 amino acids. This CDR3 reads CASSLASQAAGYTF.

The CDR3: CASSQDIRQGGNEQFF. The genes are TRBV3-1 and TRBJ2-1; no DNA is available, so the TRBD1 call from TCRdb remains unchecked. This CDR3 comprises 16 residues. Germline loops: CDR1 LGHDT, CDR2 YNNKEL (reference sequence).

This chain joins TRBV14 and TRBJ2-2; the TRBD1 assignment by TCRdb is unverifiable without DNA. The CDR3 spans 16 residues. The germline V gene encodes CDR1 SGHDN and CDR2 FVKESK. The CDR3 here is CASSHPWGANTGELFF. Together with reference TRBV14 and TRBJ2-2, the CDR3 gives the full variable domain: EAGVTQFPSHSVIEKGQTVTLRCDPISGHDNLYWYRRVMGKEIKFLLHFVKESKQDESGMPNNRFLAERTGGTYSTLKVQPAELEDSGVYFCASSHPWGANTGELFFGEGSRLTVL.

The V and J genes are TRBV7-9 and TRBJ2-1; TCRdb designates TRBD2, a call that cannot be tested without DNA. The germline V gene has CDR1 SEHNR and CDR2 FQNEAQ (reference sequence). The CDR3 is made up of 12 amino acids. The CDR3 spells CASRSPEGEQFF.

The chain joins TRBV5-6 to TRBJ2-3; the D gene TCRdb calls, TRBD2, cannot be checked with no DNA. Germline assignment: CDR1 SGHDT and CDR2 YYEEEE. The CDR3 has 17 residues. The CDR3 reads CASSLDSLAGSTDTQYF.

J is TRBJ2-7 and V is TRBV20-1; the TRBD1 assignment by TCRdb is unverifiable without DNA. Per germline, CDR1 DFQATT and CDR2 SNEGSKA (reference sequence). This CDR3 comprises 15 residues. The CDR3 spells CSARDRGQGAYEQYF.